This section outlines one T cell receptor (beta chain) sequence together with its context. Its specificity is not known. For every donor, a draw yielded about 9.7 milliliters of peripheral blood. Isolation of PBMCs gave at least 6.5 million cells per sample. A second roughly 6 to 11 cycle PCR used barcoded and J-beta primers. TCRdb reprocessed the 5' RACE reads with MiXCR, giving one entry per CDR3 protein. This sample carries about 1.4 million distinct CDR3 sequences, approximately 63% of them seen once, and the ten largest clones take about 6.7%. This CDR3 spans 15 amino acids. The ends were cut back, 3 bases at V and 2 bases at J, with 14 bases in the middle. Germline assignment: CDR1 DFQATT and CDR2 SNEGSKA (reference sequence). These data are taken from a study of blood T cells in healthy people across ages. Overall study results and limits: Diversity was higher, and naive CD4+ cells more numerous, in long-lived donors than in aged donors.

This chain links TRBV20-1 with TRBJ2-1, with D uncertain. The receptor was isolated from a man aged 18-30 years in good health. The specimen sequenced was blood. CDR3 region: CSASSSPATYNEQFF. The CDR3 DNA reads as TGCAGTGCTAGCTCCAGTCCGGCAACCTACAATGAGCAGTTCTTC.